Ten or more counts support the clone carrying this T cell receptor (beta chain). Its target is unknown. The authors amplified TCR beta CDR3 regions, and they did so from RNA transcripts for repertoire sequencing. HTBI primers were used in a first-round RT-PCR, which preceded a second-round multiplex PCR. TCRdb reprocessed the multiplex PCR reads via MiXCR and lists one record per CDR3 protein. This sample has 650,000 to 900,000 distinct CDR3 sequences; around 40% occur once, and the top ten carry approximately 43%. CDR3 length: 13 residues. Germline V gene lookup returns CDR1 MNHEY and CDR2 SVGAGI. The V and J ends lost 5 bases and 2 bases, in that order; junction bases with no gene match: 3. This entry belongs to a study of Graves' ophthalmopathy and Graves' hyperthyroidism. Study-wide context: At initial diagnosis, peripheral blood was obtained, and this preceded any treatment.

General study findings and limits: Ophthalmopathy progression predictions by the model showed about 75% specificity and 60% to 71% sensitivity.

Reliance was placed on clinical symptoms, serum thyroxine, TRAb, thyroid ultrasound and orbital computed tomography for diagnosis. The sequenced sample was peripheral blood. The clonotype comes from an adult man with Graves' ophthalmopathy. The chain couples TRBV6-5 to TRBJ2-7; 7 bases match TRBD1. DNA for the CDR3: TGTGCCAGCAGTCGGACAGGACCCTACGAGCAGTACTTC. Its protein product is CASSRTGPYEQYF.